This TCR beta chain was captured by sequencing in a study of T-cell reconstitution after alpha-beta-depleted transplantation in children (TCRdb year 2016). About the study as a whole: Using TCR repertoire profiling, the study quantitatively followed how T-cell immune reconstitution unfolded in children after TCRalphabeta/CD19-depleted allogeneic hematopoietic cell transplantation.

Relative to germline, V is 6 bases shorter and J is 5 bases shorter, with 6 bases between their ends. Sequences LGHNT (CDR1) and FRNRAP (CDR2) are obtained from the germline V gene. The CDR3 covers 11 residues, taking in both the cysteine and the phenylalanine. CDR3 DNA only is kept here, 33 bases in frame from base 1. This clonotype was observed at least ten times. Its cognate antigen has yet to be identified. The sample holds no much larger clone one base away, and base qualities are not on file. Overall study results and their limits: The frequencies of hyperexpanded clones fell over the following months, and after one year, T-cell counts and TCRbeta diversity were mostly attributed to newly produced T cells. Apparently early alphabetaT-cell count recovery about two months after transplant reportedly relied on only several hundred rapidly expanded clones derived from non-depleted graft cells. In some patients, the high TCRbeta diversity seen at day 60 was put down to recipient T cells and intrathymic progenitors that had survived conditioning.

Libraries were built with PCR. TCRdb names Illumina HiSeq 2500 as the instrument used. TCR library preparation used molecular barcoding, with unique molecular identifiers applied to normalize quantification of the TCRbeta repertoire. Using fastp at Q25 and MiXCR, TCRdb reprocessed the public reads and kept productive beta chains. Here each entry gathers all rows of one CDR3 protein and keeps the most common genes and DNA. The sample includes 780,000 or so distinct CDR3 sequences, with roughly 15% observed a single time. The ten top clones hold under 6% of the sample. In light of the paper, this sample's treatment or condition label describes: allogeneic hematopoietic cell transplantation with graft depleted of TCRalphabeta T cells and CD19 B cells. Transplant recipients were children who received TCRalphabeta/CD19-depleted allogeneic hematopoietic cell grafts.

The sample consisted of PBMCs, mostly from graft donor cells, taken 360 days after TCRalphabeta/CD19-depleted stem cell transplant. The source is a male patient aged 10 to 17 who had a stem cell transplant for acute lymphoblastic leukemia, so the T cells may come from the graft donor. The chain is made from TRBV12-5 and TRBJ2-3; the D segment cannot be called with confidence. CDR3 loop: CASGLEDTQYF. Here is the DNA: TGTGCTAGTGGCTTAGAAGATACGCAGTATTTT.